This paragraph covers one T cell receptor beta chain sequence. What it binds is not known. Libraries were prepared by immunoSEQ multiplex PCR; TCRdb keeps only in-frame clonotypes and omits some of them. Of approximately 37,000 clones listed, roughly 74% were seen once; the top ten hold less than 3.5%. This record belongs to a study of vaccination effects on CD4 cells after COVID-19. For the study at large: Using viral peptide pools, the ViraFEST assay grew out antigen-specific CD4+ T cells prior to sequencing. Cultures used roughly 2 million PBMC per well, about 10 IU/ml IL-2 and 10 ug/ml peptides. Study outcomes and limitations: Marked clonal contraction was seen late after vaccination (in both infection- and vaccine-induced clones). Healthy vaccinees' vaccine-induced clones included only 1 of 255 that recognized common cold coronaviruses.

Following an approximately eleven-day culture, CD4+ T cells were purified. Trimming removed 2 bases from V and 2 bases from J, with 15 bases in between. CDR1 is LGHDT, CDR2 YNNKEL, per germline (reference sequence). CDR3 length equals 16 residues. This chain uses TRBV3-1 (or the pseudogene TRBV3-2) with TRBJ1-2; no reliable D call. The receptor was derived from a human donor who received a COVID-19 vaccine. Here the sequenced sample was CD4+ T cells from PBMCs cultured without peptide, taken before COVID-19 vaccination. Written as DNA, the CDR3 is TGTGCCAGCAGCCAAAGTATCGGGGTGGGCAACTATGGCTACACCTTC. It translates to CASSQSIGVGNYGYTF.